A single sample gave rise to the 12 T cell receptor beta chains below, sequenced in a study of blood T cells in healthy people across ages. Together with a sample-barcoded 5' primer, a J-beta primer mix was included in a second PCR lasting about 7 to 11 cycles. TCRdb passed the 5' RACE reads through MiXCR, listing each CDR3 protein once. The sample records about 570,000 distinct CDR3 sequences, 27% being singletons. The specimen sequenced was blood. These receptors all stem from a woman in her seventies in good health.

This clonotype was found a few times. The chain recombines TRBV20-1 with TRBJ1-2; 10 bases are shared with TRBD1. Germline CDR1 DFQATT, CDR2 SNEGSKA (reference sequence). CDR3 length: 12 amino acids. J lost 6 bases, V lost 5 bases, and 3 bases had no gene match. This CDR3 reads CSAGTGEDGYTF. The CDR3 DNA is TGCAGTGCTGGGACAGGGGAAGATGGCTACACCTTC.

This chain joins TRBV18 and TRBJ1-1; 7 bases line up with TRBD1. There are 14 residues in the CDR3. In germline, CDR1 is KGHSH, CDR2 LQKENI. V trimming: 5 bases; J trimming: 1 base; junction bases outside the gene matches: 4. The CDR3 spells CASSERQGNTEAFF. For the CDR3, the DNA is TGTGCCAGCTCAGAAAGACAGGGGAACACTGAAGCTTTCTTT.

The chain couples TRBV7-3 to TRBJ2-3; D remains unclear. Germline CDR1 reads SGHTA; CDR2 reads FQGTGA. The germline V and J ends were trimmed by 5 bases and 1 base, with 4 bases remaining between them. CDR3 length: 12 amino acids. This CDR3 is CASSTGTDTQYF. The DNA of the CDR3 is TGTGCCAGCAGCACAGGCACAGATACGCAGTATTTT.

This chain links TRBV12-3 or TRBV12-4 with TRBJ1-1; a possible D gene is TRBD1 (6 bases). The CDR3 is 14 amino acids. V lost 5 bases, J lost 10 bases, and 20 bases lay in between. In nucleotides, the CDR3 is TGTGCCAGCAGTCTGGCCGGGGGCCCCCTTAGAGCTTTCTTT. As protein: CASSLAGGPLRAFF.

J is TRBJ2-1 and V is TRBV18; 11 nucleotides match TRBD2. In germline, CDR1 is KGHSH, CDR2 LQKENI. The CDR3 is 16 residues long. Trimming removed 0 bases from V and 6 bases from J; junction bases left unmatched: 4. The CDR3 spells CASSPPGLADCNEQFF. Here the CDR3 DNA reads TGTGCCAGCTCACCACCGGGACTAGCGGATTGCAATGAGCAGTTCTTC.

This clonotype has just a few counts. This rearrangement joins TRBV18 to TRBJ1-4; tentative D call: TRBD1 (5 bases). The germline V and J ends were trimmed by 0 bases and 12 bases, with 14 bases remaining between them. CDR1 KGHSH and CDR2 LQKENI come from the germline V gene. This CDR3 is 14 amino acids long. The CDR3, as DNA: TGTGCCAGCTCACCACCCGGGACGACGAGGGAACTGTTTTTT. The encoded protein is CASSPPGTTRELFF.

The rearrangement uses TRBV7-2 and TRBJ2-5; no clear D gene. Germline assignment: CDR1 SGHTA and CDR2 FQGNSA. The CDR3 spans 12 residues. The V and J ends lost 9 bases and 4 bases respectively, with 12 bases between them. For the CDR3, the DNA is TGTGCCAGTTCTCGACGGACAGAGACCCAGTACTTC. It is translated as CASSRRTETQYF.

As DNA, the CDR3 is TGTGCCAGCACCGGTGGGTCTTACACTGAAGCTTTCTTT. As protein: CASTGGSYTEAFF. The chain recombines TRBV28 with TRBJ1-1; D gene ambiguous. Trimming pared 7 bases from V and 3 bases from J, leaving 12 bases between. The germline CDR1 and CDR2 sequences are MDHEN and SYDVKM. The CDR3 is 13 amino acids.

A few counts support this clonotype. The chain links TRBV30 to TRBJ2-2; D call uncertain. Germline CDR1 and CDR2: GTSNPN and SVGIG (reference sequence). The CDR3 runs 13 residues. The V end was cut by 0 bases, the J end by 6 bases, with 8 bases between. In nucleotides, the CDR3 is TGTGCCTGGAGTGTATCCTCGGCCGGGGAGCTGTTTTTT. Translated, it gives CAWSVSSAGELFF.

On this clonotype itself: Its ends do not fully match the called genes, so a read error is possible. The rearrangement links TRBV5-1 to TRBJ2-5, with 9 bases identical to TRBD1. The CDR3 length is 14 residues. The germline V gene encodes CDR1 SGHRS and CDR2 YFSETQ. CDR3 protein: CASGLGQGAETQYF. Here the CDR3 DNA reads TGCGCCAGCGGCTTGGGACAGGGAGCAGAGACCCAGTACTTC.

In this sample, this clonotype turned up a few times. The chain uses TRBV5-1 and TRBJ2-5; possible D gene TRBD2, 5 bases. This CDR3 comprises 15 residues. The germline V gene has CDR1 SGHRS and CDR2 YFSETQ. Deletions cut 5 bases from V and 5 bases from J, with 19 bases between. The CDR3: CASRLLPTSTETQYF. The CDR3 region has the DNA TGCGCCAGCAGACTGCTTCCTACTAGTACCGAGACCCAGTACTTC.

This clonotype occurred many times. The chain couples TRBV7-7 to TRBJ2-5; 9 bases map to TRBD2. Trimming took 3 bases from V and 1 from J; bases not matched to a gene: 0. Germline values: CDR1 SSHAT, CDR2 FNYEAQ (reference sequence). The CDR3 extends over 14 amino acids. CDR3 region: CASSLTSGQETQYF. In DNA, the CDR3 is TGTGCCAGCAGCTTGACTAGCGGCCAAGAGACCCAGTACTTC.